This entry concerns a single TCR beta chain. This sample was taken from a study of blood T cell repertoires in COVID-19. For the study at large: Some COVID-19 samples were acute and others convalescent; all came from the United States, Italy and Spain.

Original data processing: Cell counts per sample came from amplifying reference gene primers. Clones were sequenced by immunoSEQ multiplex PCR, and TCRdb holds only the in-frame ones, with some missing. The V and J calls and clone size come from that table; D and trimming were worked out from the DNA. Of some 230,000 clones detected, approximately 80% appear once; the ten largest clones hold approximately 5.1%. The V gene lost 7 bases and the J gene lost 5 bases, with 17 bases spanning the gap. Per the germline V gene, CDR1 is MNHEY and CDR2 is SVGAGI. The CDR3 is 15 residues long. J is TRBJ2-2 and V is TRBV6-5; TRBD1 might be the D (5 bases). Sequenced sample: peripheral blood. The receptor's source is a woman aged 60-75 years who had recovered from COVID-19. In DNA form, the CDR3 reads TGTGCCAGCATGACCGGCAGGGCAGAGACCGGGGAGCTGTTTTTT. Translated, it gives CASMTGRAETGELFF.